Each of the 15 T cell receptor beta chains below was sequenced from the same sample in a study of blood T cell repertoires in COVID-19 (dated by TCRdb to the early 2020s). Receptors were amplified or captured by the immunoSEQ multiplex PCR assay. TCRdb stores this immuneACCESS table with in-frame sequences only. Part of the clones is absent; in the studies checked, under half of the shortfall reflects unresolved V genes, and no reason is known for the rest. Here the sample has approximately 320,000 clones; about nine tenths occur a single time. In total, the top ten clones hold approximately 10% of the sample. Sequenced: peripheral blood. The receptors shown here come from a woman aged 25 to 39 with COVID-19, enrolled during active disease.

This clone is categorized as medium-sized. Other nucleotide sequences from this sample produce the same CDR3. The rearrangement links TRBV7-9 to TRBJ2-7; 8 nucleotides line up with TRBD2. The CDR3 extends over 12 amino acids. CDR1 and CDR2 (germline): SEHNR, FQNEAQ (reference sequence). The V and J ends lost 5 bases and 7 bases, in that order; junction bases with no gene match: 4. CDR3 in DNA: TGTGCCAGCAGCCTCTTAGCGGGGGAGCAGTACTTC. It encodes CASSLLAGEQYF.

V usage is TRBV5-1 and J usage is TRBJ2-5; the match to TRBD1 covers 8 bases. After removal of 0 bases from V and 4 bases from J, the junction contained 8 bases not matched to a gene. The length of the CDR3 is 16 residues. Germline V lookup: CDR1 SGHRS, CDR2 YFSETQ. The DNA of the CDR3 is TGCGCCAGCAGCTTGGCACCAAGACAGGGGTCAGAGACCCAGTACTTC. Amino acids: CASSLAPRQGSETQYF.

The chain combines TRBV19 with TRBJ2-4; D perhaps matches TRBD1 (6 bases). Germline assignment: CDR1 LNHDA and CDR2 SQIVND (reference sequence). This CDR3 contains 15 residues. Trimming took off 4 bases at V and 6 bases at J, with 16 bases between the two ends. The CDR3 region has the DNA TGTGCCAGTAGTAAAAACAGGGCTAGAGGAAACATTCAGTACTTC. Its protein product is CASSKNRARGNIQYF.

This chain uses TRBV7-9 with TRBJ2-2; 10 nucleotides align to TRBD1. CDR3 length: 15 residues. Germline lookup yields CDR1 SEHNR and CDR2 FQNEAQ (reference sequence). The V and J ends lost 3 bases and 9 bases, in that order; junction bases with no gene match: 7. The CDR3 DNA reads TGTGCCAGCAGCTTCACGAGACAGGGGGCTAGGGAGCTGTTTTTT. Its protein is CASSFTRQGARELFF.

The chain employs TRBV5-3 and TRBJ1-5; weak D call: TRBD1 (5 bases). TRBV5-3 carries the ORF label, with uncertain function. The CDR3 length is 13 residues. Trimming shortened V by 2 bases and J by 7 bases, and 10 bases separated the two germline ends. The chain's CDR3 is CARSFPKGQPQHF. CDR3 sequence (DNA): TGTGCCAGAAGCTTTCCCAAGGGGCAGCCCCAGCATTTT.

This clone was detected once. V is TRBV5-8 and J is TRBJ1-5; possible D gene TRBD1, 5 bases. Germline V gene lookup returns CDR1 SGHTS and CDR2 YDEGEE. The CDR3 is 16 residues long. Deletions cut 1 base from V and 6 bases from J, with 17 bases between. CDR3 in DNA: TGTGCCAGCAGCTTGTGGGGGGACGGCCGTGGTCAGCCCCAGCATTTT. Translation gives CASSLWGDGRGQPQHF. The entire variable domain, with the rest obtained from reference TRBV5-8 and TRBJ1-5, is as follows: EAGVTQSPTHLIKTRGQQATLRCSPISGHTSVYWYQQALGLGLQFLLWYDEGEERNRGNFPPRFSGRQFPNYSSELNVNALELEDSALYLCASSLWGDGRGQPQHFGDGTRLSIL.

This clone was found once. The CDR3 DNA reads TGTGCCAGCAGCTCCCTGATCCGGCGGGGGGGTACCTCCTACGAGCAGTACTTC. This sequence encodes CASSSLIRRGGTSYEQYF. This rearrangement joins TRBV11-2 to TRBJ2-7, with 9 positions matching TRBD2. V lost 4 bases to trimming and J lost 0 bases; unmatched junction nucleotides: 13. This CDR3 contains 18 residues. The germline V gene has CDR1 SGHAT and CDR2 FQNNGV.

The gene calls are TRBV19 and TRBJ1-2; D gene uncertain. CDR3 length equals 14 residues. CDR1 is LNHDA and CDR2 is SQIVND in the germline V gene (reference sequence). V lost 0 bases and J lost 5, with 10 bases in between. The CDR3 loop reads CASSIDLEGYGYTF. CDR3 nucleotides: TGTGCCAGTAGTATAGATCTGGAGGGTTATGGCTACACCTTC.

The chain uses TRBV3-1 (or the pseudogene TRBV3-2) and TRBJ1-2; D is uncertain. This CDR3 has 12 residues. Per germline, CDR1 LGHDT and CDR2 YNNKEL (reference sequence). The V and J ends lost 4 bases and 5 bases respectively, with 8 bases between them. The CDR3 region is CASSRGEYGYTF. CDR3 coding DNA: TGTGCCAGCAGCCGAGGAGAGTATGGCTACACCTTC.

CDR3 sequence: CASSQDFLAENTGELFF. The CDR3 bases are TGTGCCAGCAGCCAAGATTTTCTAGCGGAGAACACCGGGGAGCTGTTTTTT. V gene TRBV4-2 combines with J gene TRBJ2-2; TRBD2 matches 7 bases. The CDR3 loop spans 17 amino acids. J was trimmed by 1 base and V by 0 bases; bases with no gene match: 5. Germline V gives CDR1 LGHNA, CDR2 YNFKEQ.

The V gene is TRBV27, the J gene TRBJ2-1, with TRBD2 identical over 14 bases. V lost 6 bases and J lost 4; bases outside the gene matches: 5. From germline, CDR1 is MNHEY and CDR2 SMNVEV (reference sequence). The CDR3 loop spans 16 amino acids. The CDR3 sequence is CASREGTSGGYNEQFF. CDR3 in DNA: TGTGCCAGCAGGGAGGGGACTAGCGGGGGTTACAATGAGCAGTTCTTC.

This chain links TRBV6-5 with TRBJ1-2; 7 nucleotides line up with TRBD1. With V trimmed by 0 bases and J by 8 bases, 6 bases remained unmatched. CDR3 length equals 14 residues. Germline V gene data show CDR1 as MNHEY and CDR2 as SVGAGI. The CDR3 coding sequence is TGTGCCAGCAGTTACTCCTCAGGGGGTGGGGGCTACACCTTC. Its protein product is CASSYSSGGGGYTF.

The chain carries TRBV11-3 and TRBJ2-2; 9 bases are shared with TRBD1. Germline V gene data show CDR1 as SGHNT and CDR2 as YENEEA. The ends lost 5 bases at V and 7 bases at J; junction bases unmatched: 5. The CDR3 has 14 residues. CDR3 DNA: TGTGCCAGCAGCGGACAGGGGTTTGGCGGGGAGCTGTTTTTT. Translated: CASSGQGFGGELFF.

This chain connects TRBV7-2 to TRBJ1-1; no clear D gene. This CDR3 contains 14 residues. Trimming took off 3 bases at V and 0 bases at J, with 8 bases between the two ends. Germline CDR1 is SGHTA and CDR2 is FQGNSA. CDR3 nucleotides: TGTGCCAGCAGCTTTTATCAGGTGAACACTGAAGCTTTCTTT. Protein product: CASSFYQVNTEAFF. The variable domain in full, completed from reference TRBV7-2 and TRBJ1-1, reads GAGVSQSPSNKVTEKGKDVELRCDPISGHTALYWYRQSLGQGLEFLIYFQGNSAPDKSGLPSDRFSAERTGGSVSTLTIQRTQQEDSAVYLCASSFYQVNTEAFFGQGTRLTVV.

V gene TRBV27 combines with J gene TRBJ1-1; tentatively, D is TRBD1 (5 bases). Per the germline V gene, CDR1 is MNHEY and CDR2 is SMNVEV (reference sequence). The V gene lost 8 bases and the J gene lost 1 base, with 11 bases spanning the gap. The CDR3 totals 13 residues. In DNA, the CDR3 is TGTGCCAGCGGCCAAAGGGGGAACACTGAAGCTTTCTTT. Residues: CASGQRGNTEAFF.